The 17 T cell receptor beta chains presented below share a single source sample, sequenced in a study of cytomegalovirus exposure and HLA in healthy donors (dated by TCRdb to about 2017). The library was made by the immunoSEQ multiplex PCR assay. For the multiplex PCR, a mixture combining 60 forward primers for TCR Vbeta segments and 13 reverse primers for TCR Jbeta segments was used. The table was pulled from immuneACCESS by TCRdb, which kept in-frame rearrangements only. Such tables lose some clones; where checked, under half of the loss comes from unresolved V genes, and the rest has no known cause. Counted in this sample were roughly 120,000 clones; about 80% of them appeared once. The ten biggest clones cover approximately 7.7% of the sample. The sequenced sample was PBMCs. All receptors come from a woman aged 45-65 years in good health and CMV-seropositive.

The CDR3 coding sequence is TGTGCCAGCAGCGTAGCTACTAGCGGGAGGGGAGCAGATACGCAGTATTTT. It yields the protein CASSVATSGRGADTQYF. The chain links TRBV9 to TRBJ2-3; 13 bases are shared with TRBD2. The CDR3 has 17 amino acids. In germline, CDR1 is SGDLS, CDR2 YYNGEE. V shed 0 bases, J shed 4 bases, and the junction held 5 bases outside the gene matches.

The genes are TRBV5-1 and TRBJ2-7; the D gene is possibly TRBD1 (6 bases). This CDR3 comprises 14 residues. Germline assignment: CDR1 SGHRS and CDR2 YFSETQ. The V end lost 0 bases, the J end lost 8 bases, and 15 bases lay between the germline ends. The CDR3 reads CASSLGQGFEKQYF. CDR3 nucleotide sequence: TGCGCCAGCAGCTTGGGGCAGGGGTTCGAGAAGCAGTACTTC.

In this sample, this clone turned up a few times. This sequence joins TRBV18 and TRBJ2-1, with 11 nucleotides matching TRBD2. CDR3 length: 15 amino acids. Germline V gene lookup returns CDR1 KGHSH and CDR2 LQKENI. J gave up 5 bases and V 5 bases, and 5 bases lay outside the gene matches. CDR3 bases: TGTGCCAGCTCAACGGGACTAGCGGAAAACAATGAGCAGTTCTTC. It is translated as CASSTGLAENNEQFF.

This clone was seen only a few times. Other DNA sequences within the sample encode an identical CDR3. J is TRBJ1-5 and V is TRBV19, with D maybe TRBD1 (6 bases). The ends were cut back, 8 bases at V and 3 bases at J, with 11 bases in the middle. This CDR3 spans 13 amino acids. Germline CDR1 and CDR2: LNHDA and SQIVND (reference sequence). The CDR3 nucleotides are TGTGCCAGTTCCCCAGGGGTCAATCAGCCCCAGCATTTT. Residues: CASSPGVNQPQHF.

This sequence joins TRBV5-4 and TRBJ2-1; 7 nucleotides match TRBD1. The CDR3 is 15 residues long. With V trimmed by 4 bases and J by 5 bases, 9 bases remained unmatched. Germline CDR1 and CDR2: SGHNT and YYREEE (reference sequence). Written as DNA, the CDR3 is TGTGCCAGCAGCACTGTGACAGGGTTAGACAATGAGCAGTTCTTC. Its protein is CASSTVTGLDNEQFF.

The count of this clone is one. The chain is built from TRBV18 and TRBJ2-7, with D unresolved. V gave up 2 bases and J gave up 2 bases, with 7 bases separating them. From germline, CDR1 is KGHSH and CDR2 LQKENI. CDR3 size: 13 residues. CDR3 sequence: CASSPNGPYEQYF. The CDR3 nucleotides read TGTGCCAGCTCACCAAACGGTCCCTACGAGCAGTACTTC.

A remark on this clone: The junction departs from germline at one end; a sequencing error may be responsible. The rearrangement uses TRBV7-9 and TRBJ2-5, with D tentatively TRBD1 (5 bases). The CDR3 runs to 14 residues. Germline-derived CDR1 and CDR2 are SEHNR and FQNEAQ (reference sequence). The CDR3 is CSSSWTRHEETQYF. CDR3 sequence (DNA): TGTTCCAGCAGTTGGACAAGACACGAAGAGACCCAGTACTTC. Supplemented by reference TRBV7-9 and TRBJ2-5, the full variable domain reads DTGVSQNPRHKITKRGQNVTFRCDPISEHNRLYWYRQTLGQGPEFLTYFQNEAQLEKSRLLSDRFSAERPKGSFSTLEIQRTEQGDSAMYLCSSSWTRHEETQYFGPGTRLLVL.

CDR3 coding DNA: TGTGCCAGCAGTGAAGGGGGGCTGGGGCAGCCCCAGCATTTT. Translation gives CASSEGGLGQPQHF. The chain uses TRBV2 and TRBJ1-5, with D perhaps TRBD1 (6 bases). The CDR3 sequence is 14 residues long. V shed 1 base and J shed 7 bases, with 11 bases lying between them. Germline V gene sequence: CDR1 SNHLY, CDR2 FYNNEI. Together with reference TRBV2 and TRBJ1-5, the CDR3 gives the full variable domain: EPEVTQTPSHQVTQMGQEVILRCVPISNHLYFYWYRQILGQKVEFLVSFYNNEISEKSEIFDDQFSVERPDGSNFTLKIRSTKLEDSAMYFCASSEGGLGQPQHFGDGTRLSIL.

The rearrangement links TRBV5-4 to TRBJ1-2; D may be TRBD1 (6 bases). This CDR3 contains 13 residues. Germline V gene lookup returns CDR1 SGHNT and CDR2 YYREEE (reference sequence). Trimming pared 2 bases from V and 7 bases from J, leaving 12 bases between. The CDR3 sequence: CASSLQGVVGYTF. In DNA, the CDR3 is TGTGCCAGCAGCTTACAGGGAGTCGTTGGCTACACCTTC.

The J gene is TRBJ1-1, the V gene TRBV7-2; maybe TRBD1 (6 bases). Germline CDR1 SGHTA, CDR2 FQGNSA. The CDR3 runs 14 residues. V was pared by 4 bases and J by 11 bases, with 20 bases between. The CDR3 DNA is TGTGCCAGCAGCTCAGGGGTCCCTCCCCTGTACGCTTTCTTT. It specifies CASSSGVPPLYAFF. Supplemented by reference TRBV7-2 and TRBJ1-1, the full variable domain reads GAGVSQSPSNKVTEKGKDVELRCDPISGHTALYWYRQSLGQGLEFLIYFQGNSAPDKSGLPSDRFSAERTGGSVSTLTIQRTQQEDSAVYLCASSSGVPPLYAFFGQGTRLTVV.

The chain uses TRBV6-1 and TRBJ1-5; D may be TRBD1 (6 bases). V dropped 1 base and J dropped 2 bases, with 15 bases sitting between them. The CDR3 is 17 residues long. Germline loops: CDR1 MNHNS, CDR2 SASEGT. The CDR3 DNA reads TGTGCCAGCAGTGAAGGGTTCGGAGGGGGGGGCAATCAGCCCCAGCATTTT. Its protein product is CASSEGFGGGGNQPQHF.

This chain uses TRBV2 with TRBJ1-3; 12 bases are a match to TRBD1. The V gene's germline CDR1 is SNHLY and CDR2 FYNNEI. The length of the CDR3 is 17 residues. V was pared by 6 bases and J by 4 bases, with 10 bases of the junction left unmatched. The CDR3 loop reads CASSGGTGGDPGNTIYF. The CDR3 bases are TGTGCCAGCAGCGGAGGGACAGGGGGCGACCCGGGAAACACCATATATTTT.

The rearrangement links TRBV5-4 to TRBJ2-3, with 9 bases aligning to TRBD2. V was clipped by 5 bases and J by 0 bases; unmatched bases: 7. The CDR3 extends over 16 amino acids. The germline V gene encodes CDR1 SGHNT and CDR2 YYREEE (reference sequence). DNA for the CDR3: TGTGCCAGCAGAGGGGCTAGCGGGACTAGCACAGATACGCAGTATTTT. Its translation is CASRGASGTSTDTQYF. The whole variable domain, filled in from reference TRBV5-4 and TRBJ2-3, reads ETGVTQSPTHLIKTRGQQVTLRCSSQSGHNTVSWYQQALGQGPQFIFQYYREEENGRGNFPPRFSGLQFPNYSSELNVNALELDDSALYLCASRGASGTSTDTQYFGPGTRLTVL.

The chain has TRBV27 and TRBJ2-1, with D perhaps TRBD1 (5 bases). V gave up 1 base and J gave up 0 bases, with 19 bases separating them. The CDR3 runs to 19 residues. Per the germline V gene, CDR1 is MNHEY and CDR2 is SMNVEV (reference sequence). The CDR3 nucleotides read TGTGCCAGCAGTTTATTCCTCACACTCGACAGAAGCTCCTACAATGAGCAGTTCTTC. This encodes CASSLFLTLDRSSYNEQFF.

This clone was counted between two and nine times. The rearrangement joins TRBV2 to TRBJ2-3; D is unresolved. Germline V gene lookup returns CDR1 SNHLY and CDR2 FYNNEI. V was trimmed by 5 bases and J by 0 bases, leaving 6 bases between them. This CDR3 is 13 amino acids long. The CDR3 nucleotides read TGTGCCAGCAGTCTGAGGAGCACAGATACGCAGTATTTT. Encoded protein: CASSLRSTDTQYF.

The chain employs TRBV6-6 and TRBJ1-2; possible D gene TRBD1, 6 bases. In germline, CDR1 is MNHNY, CDR2 SVGAGI (reference sequence). Trimming pared 0 bases from V and 6 bases from J, leaving 14 bases between. The CDR3 is 15 residues long. The CDR3 loop is CASSYSRGEGDGYTF. The DNA of the CDR3 is TGTGCCAGCAGTTACTCGAGAGGGGAGGGGGATGGCTACACCTTC.

The gene calls are TRBV7-9 and TRBJ2-1, with D unclear. With 5 bases removed from V and 8 bases from J, the gap between germline ends came to 10 bases. The germline CDR1 and CDR2 sequences are SEHNR and FQNEAQ (reference sequence). The CDR3 length is 12 residues. CDR3 nucleotides: TGTGCCAGCAGCCTCCCTATGTATGAGCAGTTCTTC. This encodes CASSLPMYEQFF.